These 11 T cell receptor beta chains originate from one sample sequenced in a study of blood T cells in healthy people across ages. A second PCR, run for roughly 7 to 11 cycles, used a sample-barcoded 5' primer plus a J-beta primer mix. MiXCR, run by TCRdb on the 5' RACE reads, gives a single entry per CDR3 protein. Of roughly 800,000 distinct CDR3 sequences in the sample, roughly 64% were seen once. The material sequenced was blood. These receptors came from a young man in good health.

This clonotype was counted only a few times. The V call is TRBV6-5, the J call TRBJ2-3; the match to TRBD2 covers 13 bases. The germline V gene encodes CDR1 MNHEY and CDR2 SVGAGI. Losses at the gene ends were 0 bases for V and 7 bases for J; bases not matched to a gene: 10. The CDR3 is 18 residues long. Written as DNA, the CDR3 is TGTGCCAGCAGTTACTCCCGGGAGTTGACTAGCGGGGGGAATACGCAGTATTTT. Its protein is CASSYSRELTSGGNTQYF.

This clonotype appeared a few times. The V gene is TRBV20-1, the J gene TRBJ2-1; 16 bases agree with TRBD2. The CDR3 totals 15 residues. Germline V lookup: CDR1 DFQATT, CDR2 SNEGSKA (reference sequence). V lost 3 bases to trimming and J lost 7 bases; unmatched junction nucleotides: 3. CDR3 amino acids: CSARGTSGRGNEQFF. The CDR3 bases are TGCAGTGCTAGGGGGACTAGCGGGAGGGGGAATGAGCAGTTCTTC.

The chain joins TRBV5-4 to TRBJ1-4; D not resolved. This CDR3 has 16 residues. The V end was cut by 0 bases, the J end by 7 bases, with 16 bases between. Germline CDR1 reads SGHNT; CDR2 reads YYREEE (reference sequence). The CDR3 loop is CASSLDPDESTEKLFF. The CDR3 DNA follows: TGTGCCAGCAGCTTGGACCCCGATGAATCGACTGAAAAACTGTTTTTT. Full variable domain (rest looked up from reference TRBV5-4 and TRBJ1-4): ETGVTQSPTHLIKTRGQQVTLRCSSQSGHNTVSWYQQALGQGPQFIFQYYREEENGRGNFPPRFSGLQFPNYSSELNVNALELDDSALYLCASSLDPDESTEKLFFGSGTQLSVL.

This clonotype was seen more than once but under ten times. CDR3 DNA: TGCAGTGCTAGGGCCGGGACTGCAAGCTCCTACGAGCAGTACTTC. It codes for CSARAGTASSYEQYF. The chain combines TRBV20-1 with TRBJ2-7; the D gene is possibly TRBD2 (6 bases). This CDR3 has 15 residues. The V gene lost 3 bases and the J gene lost 0 bases, with 15 bases spanning the gap. The germline V gene encodes CDR1 DFQATT and CDR2 SNEGSKA (reference sequence).

This clonotype was seen more than once but under ten times. The chain employs TRBV29-1 and TRBJ2-7; possible D gene TRBD1, 6 bases. The CDR3 runs to 13 residues. Germline CDR1 reads SQVTM; CDR2 reads ANQGSEA. Trimming left V 4 bases short and J 4 bases short, with 14 bases between. CDR3 loop: CSVVRTGSYEQYF. The CDR3 nucleotides read TGCAGCGTTGTCCGAACAGGGTCTTACGAGCAGTACTTC.

Only a few counts were recorded for this clonotype. J is TRBJ2-7 and V is TRBV27; D is ambiguous. V lost 0 bases to trimming and J lost 1 base, with 10 bases between them. The CDR3 has 15 amino acids. Germline V gene data show CDR1 as MNHEY and CDR2 as SMNVEV (reference sequence). The CDR3 here is CASSLSGAYSYEQYF. The CDR3, as DNA: TGTGCCAGCAGTTTATCCGGAGCATATTCCTACGAGCAGTACTTC.

V and J are TRBV4-1 and TRBJ2-7; tentative D call: TRBD1 (6 bases). Germline loops: CDR1 MGHRA, CDR2 YSYEKL. Between the trimmed V and J ends, which lost 4 bases and 6 bases, there was a span of 10 bases. The CDR3 runs 12 residues. The CDR3 sequence is CASSPRGREQYF. The CDR3 region has the DNA TGCGCCAGCAGCCCCAGGGGACGCGAGCAGTACTTC.

This chain joins TRBV11-2 and TRBJ2-2, with TRBD2 identical over 9 bases. CDR3 length: 16 amino acids. The germline CDR1 and CDR2 sequences are SGHAT and FQNNGV. V dropped 2 bases and J dropped 6; count of bases not matched to a gene: 7. The CDR3 is CASSLNSGRGAGELFF. DNA of the CDR3: TGTGCCAGCAGCTTAAATAGCGGGAGAGGGGCCGGGGAGCTGTTTTTT.

V is TRBV3-1 and J is TRBJ2-1; tentatively, D is TRBD1 or TRBD2 (5 bases each). The V end lost 2 bases, the J end lost 2 bases, and 13 bases lay between the germline ends. Germline V gene lookup returns CDR1 LGHDT and CDR2 YNNKEL (reference sequence). The CDR3 runs to 16 residues. The CDR3: CASSQPRGGTYNEQFF. Written as DNA, the CDR3 is TGTGCCAGCAGCCAACCCCGGGGCGGAACCTACAATGAGCAGTTCTTC.

This clonotype has a handful of counts. V and J are TRBV28 and TRBJ2-1; D not resolved. The V end was cut by 3 bases, the J end by 7 bases, with 13 bases between. Per germline, CDR1 MDHEN and CDR2 SYDVKM. This CDR3 has 14 residues. The CDR3 region has the DNA TGTGCCAGCAGTTTGCATAACTACCGGAATGAGCAGTTCTTC. This gives the protein CASSLHNYRNEQFF.

This clonotype was recorded only once. This may be a read error, as it is one base from a much larger clone. The rearrangement links TRBV20-1 to TRBJ2-1, with 7 nucleotides matching TRBD2. The CDR3 extends over 14 amino acids. Germline CDR1 DFQATT, CDR2 SNEGSKA (reference sequence). This CDR3 is CSVASTSQNNGQFF. The CDR3 DNA reads TGCAGTGTCGCATCGACTAGCCAAAACAATGGGCAGTTCTTC.